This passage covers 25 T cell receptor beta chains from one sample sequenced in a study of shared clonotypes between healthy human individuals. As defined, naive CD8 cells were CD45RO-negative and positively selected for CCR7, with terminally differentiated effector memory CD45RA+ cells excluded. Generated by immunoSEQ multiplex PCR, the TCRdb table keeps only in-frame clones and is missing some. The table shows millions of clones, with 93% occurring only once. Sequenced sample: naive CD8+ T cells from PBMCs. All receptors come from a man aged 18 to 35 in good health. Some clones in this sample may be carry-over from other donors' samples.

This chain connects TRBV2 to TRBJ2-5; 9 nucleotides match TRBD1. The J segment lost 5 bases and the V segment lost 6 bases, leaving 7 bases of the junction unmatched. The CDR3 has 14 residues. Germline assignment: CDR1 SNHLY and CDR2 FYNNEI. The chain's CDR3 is CASRDRGFRETQYF. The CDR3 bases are TGTGCCAGCAGGGACAGGGGATTCCGGGAGACCCAGTACTTC.

The CDR3 DNA sequence: TGTGCCAGCAGTCCCCTAATGGTAAGGGGAGGAGAGACCCAGTACTTC. It codes for CASSPLMVRGGETQYF. The rearrangement joins TRBV27 to TRBJ2-5, with D possibly TRBD2 on 6 matching bases. The length of the CDR3 is 16 residues. The germline V and J ends were trimmed by 5 bases and 4 bases, with 20 bases remaining between them. Germline assignment: CDR1 MNHEY and CDR2 SMNVEV (reference sequence).

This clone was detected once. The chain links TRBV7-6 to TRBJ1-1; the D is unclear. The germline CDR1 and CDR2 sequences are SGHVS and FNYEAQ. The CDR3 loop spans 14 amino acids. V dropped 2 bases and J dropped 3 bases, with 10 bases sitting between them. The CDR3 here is CASSLSGRYTEAFF. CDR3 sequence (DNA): TGTGCCAGCAGCTTAAGTGGCCGATACACTGAAGCTTTCTTT.

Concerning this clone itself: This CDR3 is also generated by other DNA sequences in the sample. The CDR3: CASSLVPYEQYF. In DNA form, the CDR3 reads TGTGCCAGCAGCTTGGTACCTTACGAGCAGTACTTC. The chain has TRBV5-6 and TRBJ2-7; D not certain. Germline CDR1 and CDR2: SGHDT and YYEEEE. The ends were cut back, 0 bases at V and 4 bases at J, with 5 bases in the middle. The CDR3 covers 12 residues.

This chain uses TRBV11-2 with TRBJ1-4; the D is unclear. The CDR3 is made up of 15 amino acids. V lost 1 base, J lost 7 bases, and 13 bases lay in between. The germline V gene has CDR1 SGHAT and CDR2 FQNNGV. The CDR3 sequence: CASSLAGIMGEKLFF. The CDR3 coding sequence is TGTGCCAGCAGCTTAGCCGGAATTATGGGTGAAAAACTGTTTTTT.

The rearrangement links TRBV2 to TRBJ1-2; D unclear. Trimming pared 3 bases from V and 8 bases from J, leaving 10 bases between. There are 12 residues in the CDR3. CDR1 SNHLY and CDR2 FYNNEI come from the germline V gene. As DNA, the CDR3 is TGTGCCAGCAGTGAGCAACCTTCCGGCTACACCTTC. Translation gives CASSEQPSGYTF.

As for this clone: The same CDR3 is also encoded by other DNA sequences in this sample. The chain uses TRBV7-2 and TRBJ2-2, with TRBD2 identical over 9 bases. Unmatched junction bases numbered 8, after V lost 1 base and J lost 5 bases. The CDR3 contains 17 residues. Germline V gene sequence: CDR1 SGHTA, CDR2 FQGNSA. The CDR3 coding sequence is TGTGCCAGCAGCTTAGTTGTCCTAGCGGGAAGGACCGGGGAGCTGTTTTTT. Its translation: CASSLVVLAGRTGELFF.

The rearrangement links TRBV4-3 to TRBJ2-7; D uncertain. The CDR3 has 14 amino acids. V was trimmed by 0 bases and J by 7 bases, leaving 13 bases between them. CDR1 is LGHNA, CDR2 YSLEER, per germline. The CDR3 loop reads CASSQDESPREQYF. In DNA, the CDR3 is TGCGCCAGCAGCCAAGATGAGTCCCCCCGAGAGCAGTACTTC.

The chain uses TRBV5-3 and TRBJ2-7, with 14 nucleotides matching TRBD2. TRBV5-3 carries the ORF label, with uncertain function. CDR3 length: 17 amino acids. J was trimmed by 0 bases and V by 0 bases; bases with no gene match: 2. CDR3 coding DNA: TGTGCCAGAAGCTTGGAGGGGACTAGCGGGAGCTCCTACGAGCAGTACTTC. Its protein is CARSLEGTSGSSYEQYF.

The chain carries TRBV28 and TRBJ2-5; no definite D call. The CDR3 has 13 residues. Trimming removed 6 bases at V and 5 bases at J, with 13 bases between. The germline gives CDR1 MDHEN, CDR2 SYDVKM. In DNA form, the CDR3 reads TGTGCCAGCAGCTCTCCCGGTGTGGAGACCCAGTACTTC. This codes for CASSSPGVETQYF.

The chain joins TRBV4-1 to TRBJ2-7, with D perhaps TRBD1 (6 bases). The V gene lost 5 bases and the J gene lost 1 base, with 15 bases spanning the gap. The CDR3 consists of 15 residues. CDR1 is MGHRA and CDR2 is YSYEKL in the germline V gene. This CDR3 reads CASSSRPGTSYEQYF. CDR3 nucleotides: TGCGCCAGCAGCTCCCGCCCCGGGACATCCTACGAGCAGTACTTC.

The CDR3 coding sequence is TGTGCCAGCAGCGTCGGGGCGGGAGGCCACTCCTACGAGCAGTACTTC. Translation: CASSVGAGGHSYEQYF. The chain links TRBV9 to TRBJ2-7, with TRBD2 identical over 8 bases. The CDR3 is made up of 16 amino acids. Germline CDR1 SGDLS, CDR2 YYNGEE. Trimming cost V 2 bases and J 0 bases; bases outside gene matches: 7.

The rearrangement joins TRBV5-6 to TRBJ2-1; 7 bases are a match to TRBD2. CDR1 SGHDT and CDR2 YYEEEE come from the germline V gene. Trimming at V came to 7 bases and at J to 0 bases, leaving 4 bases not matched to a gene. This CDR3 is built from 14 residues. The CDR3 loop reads CASHAGVSYNEQFF. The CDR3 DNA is TGTGCCAGCCACGCGGGGGTCTCCTACAATGAGCAGTTCTTC.

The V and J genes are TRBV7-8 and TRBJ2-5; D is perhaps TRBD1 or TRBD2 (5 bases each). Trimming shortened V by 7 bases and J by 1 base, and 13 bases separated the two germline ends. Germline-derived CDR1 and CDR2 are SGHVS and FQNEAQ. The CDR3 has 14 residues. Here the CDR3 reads CASNPGRTQETQYF. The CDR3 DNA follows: TGTGCCAGCAATCCGGGACGCACCCAAGAGACCCAGTACTTC.

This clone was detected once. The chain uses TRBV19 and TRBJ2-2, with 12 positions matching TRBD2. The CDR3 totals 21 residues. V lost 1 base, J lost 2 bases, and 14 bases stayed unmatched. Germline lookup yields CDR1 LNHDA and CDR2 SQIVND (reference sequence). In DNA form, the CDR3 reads TGTGCCAGTAGTATAGCCTACTTCCTAGCGGGAGGGCCTAGTAACACCGGGGAGCTGTTTTTT. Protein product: CASSIAYFLAGGPSNTGELFF.

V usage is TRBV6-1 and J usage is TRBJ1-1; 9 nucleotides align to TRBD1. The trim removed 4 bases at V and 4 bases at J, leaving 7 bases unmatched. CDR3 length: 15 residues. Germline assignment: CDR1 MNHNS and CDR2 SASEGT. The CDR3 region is CASSVGPGQGTEAFF. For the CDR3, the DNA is TGTGCCAGCAGTGTAGGTCCGGGACAGGGCACTGAAGCTTTCTTT.

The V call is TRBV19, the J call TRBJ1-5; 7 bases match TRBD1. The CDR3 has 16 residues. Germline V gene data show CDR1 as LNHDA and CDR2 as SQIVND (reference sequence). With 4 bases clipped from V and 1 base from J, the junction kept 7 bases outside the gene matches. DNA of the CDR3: TGTGCCAGTAGTACAGGACAGGTTGGAAGCAATCAGCCCCAGCATTTT. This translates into CASSTGQVGSNQPQHF.

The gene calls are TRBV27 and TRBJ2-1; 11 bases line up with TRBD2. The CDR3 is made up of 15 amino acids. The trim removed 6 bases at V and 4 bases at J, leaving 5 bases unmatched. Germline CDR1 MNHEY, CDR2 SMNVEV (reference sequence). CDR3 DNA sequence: TGTGCCAGCAGACCCGGGACTAGCGGATACAATGAGCAGTTCTTC. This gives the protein CASRPGTSGYNEQFF.

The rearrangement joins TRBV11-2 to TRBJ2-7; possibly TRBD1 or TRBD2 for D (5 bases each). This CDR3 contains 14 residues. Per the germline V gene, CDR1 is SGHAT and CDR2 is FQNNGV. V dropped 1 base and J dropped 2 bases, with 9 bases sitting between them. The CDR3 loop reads CASSLVQGPYEQYF. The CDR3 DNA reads TGTGCCAGCAGCTTAGTGCAGGGACCCTACGAGCAGTACTTC.

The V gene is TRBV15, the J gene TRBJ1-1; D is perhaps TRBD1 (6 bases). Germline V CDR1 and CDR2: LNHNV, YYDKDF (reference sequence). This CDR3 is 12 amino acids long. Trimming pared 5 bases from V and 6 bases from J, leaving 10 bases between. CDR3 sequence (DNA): TGTGCCACCAGCGGTTGGACAGCTGAAGCTTTCTTT. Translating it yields CATSGWTAEAFF.

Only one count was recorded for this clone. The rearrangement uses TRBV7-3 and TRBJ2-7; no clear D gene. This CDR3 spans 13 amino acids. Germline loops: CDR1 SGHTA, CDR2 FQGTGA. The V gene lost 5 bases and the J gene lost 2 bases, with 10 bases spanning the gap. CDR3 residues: CASSVGAPYEQYF. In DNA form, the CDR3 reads TGTGCCAGCAGCGTCGGAGCCCCCTACGAGCAGTACTTC.

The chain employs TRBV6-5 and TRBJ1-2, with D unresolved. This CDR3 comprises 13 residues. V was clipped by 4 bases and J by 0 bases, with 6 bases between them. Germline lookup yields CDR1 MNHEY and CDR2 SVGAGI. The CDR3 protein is CASSSAPNYGYTF. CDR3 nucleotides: TGTGCCAGCAGTTCGGCCCCTAACTATGGCTACACCTTC.

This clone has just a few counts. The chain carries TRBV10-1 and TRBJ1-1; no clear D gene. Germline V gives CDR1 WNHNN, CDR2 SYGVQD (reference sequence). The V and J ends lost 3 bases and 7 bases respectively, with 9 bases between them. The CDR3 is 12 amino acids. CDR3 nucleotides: TGCGCCAGCAGTGACTCGTGGGGTGAAGCTTTCTTT. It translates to CASSDSWGEAFF.

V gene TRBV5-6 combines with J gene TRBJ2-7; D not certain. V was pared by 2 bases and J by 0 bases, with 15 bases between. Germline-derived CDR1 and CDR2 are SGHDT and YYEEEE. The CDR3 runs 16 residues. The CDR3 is CASSFSVGGHSYEQYF. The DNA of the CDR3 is TGTGCCAGCAGCTTCTCGGTAGGCGGTCACTCCTACGAGCAGTACTTC.

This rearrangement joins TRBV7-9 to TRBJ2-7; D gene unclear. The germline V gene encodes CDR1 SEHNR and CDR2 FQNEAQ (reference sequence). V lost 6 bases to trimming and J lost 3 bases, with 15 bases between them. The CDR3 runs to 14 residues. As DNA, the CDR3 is TGTGCCAGCAGTCGCGCGCTACCTCACTACGAGCAGTACTTC. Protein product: CASSRALPHYEQYF.